Shown below are 27 T cell receptor beta chains from a single sample sequenced in a study of OX40 agonist ivuxolimab in advanced cancers. Profiled with immunoSEQ multiplex PCR; TCRdb holds only in-frame clones, not every one. The sample contains more than 50,000 clones, under 90% of which appear only once. Sequenced material: CD4+ or CD8+ T cells sorted from blood, taken in a trial of the OX40 agonist ivuxolimab. Receptor source: an adult with an advanced solid tumor such as melanoma, head and neck, liver or kidney cancer.

The chain links TRBV18 to TRBJ2-5; D is perhaps TRBD1 or TRBD2 (6 bases each). The CDR3 extends over 15 amino acids. CDR1 is KGHSH and CDR2 is LQKENI in the germline V gene. With 2 bases removed from V and 4 bases from J, the gap between germline ends came to 14 bases. The CDR3 bases are TGTGCCAGCTCACCAATCGGGAGAGGGGGAGAGACCCAGTACTTC. Translated: CASSPIGRGGETQYF.

The rearrangement joins TRBV5-1 to TRBJ2-7; D unclear. The CDR3 has 11 amino acids. Between the trimmed V and J ends, which lost 3 bases and 9 bases, there was a span of 10 bases. Germline CDR1 and CDR2: SGHRS and YFSETQ. CDR3 DNA sequence: TGCGCCAGCAGCTCCGGACCTGGGCAGTACTTC. Translation: CASSSGPGQYF.

The chain links TRBV5-4 to TRBJ2-1, with TRBD2 matching over 10 bases. This CDR3 is built from 15 residues. Germline CDR1 SGHNT, CDR2 YYREEE (reference sequence). With V trimmed by 0 bases and J by 9 bases, 6 bases remained unmatched. The CDR3 DNA is TGTGCCAGCAGCTTGGCACAGCGGGGGGGCGGTGAGCAGTTCTTC. Translated, it gives CASSLAQRGGGEQFF.

The chain has TRBV5-1 and TRBJ2-1; 10 bases match TRBD2. V was clipped by 5 bases and J by 9 bases; unmatched bases: 11. Germline V lookup: CDR1 SGHRS, CDR2 YFSETQ. The length of the CDR3 is 15 residues. The CDR3 spells CASSEAAGGPGEQFF. CDR3 coding DNA: TGCGCCAGCAGTGAGGCAGCGGGGGGGCCCGGTGAGCAGTTCTTC.

The chain is built from TRBV5-1 and TRBJ2-1, with 10 bases identical to TRBD2. Germline values: CDR1 SGHRS, CDR2 YFSETQ. V lost 2 bases and J lost 9; bases outside the gene matches: 5. The CDR3 contains 14 residues. Written as DNA, the CDR3 is TGCGCCAGCAGCTTCTTTAGGACTAGCGGTGAGCAGTTCTTC. Translating it yields CASSFFRTSGEQFF. The complete variable domain, with remaining parts taken from reference TRBV5-1 and TRBJ2-1, reads KAGVTQTPRYLIKTRGQQVTLSCSPISGHRSVSWYQQTPGQGLQFLFEYFSETQRNKGNFPGRFSGRQFSNSRSEMNVSTLELGDSALYLCASSFFRTSGEQFFGPGTRLTVL.

The V gene is TRBV12-1, the J gene TRBJ1-5; TRBD1 is the table's D call, not checked against the DNA. TRBV12-1 counts as a pseudogene. The length of the CDR3 is 12 residues. The CDR3 DNA reads as TGTGCCAGCAGCTTCACAGGACGGCCCCAGCATTTT. It encodes CASSFTGRPQHF.

This sequence joins TRBV11-1 and TRBJ2-7; TRBD2 might be the D (6 bases). The CDR3 has 13 residues. Germline CDR1 and CDR2: SGHAT and FQDESV (reference sequence). The V and J ends lost 2 bases and 7 bases respectively, with 12 bases between them. The chain's CDR3 is CASSLIFGGEQYF. CDR3 coding DNA: TGTGCCAGCAGCTTAATCTTTGGGGGGGAGCAGTACTTC.

This chain links TRBV29-1 with TRBJ1-4, with no clear D. Germline V CDR1 and CDR2: SQVTM, ANQGSEA. V gave up 7 bases and J gave up 7 bases, with 10 bases separating them. This CDR3 has 11 amino acids. CDR3 sequence (DNA): TGCAGCGCCCTGACCGGTGAAAAACTGTTTTTT. Its protein product is CSALTGEKLFF.

This chain connects TRBV7-9 to TRBJ2-3; unclear D gene. V lost 3 bases and J lost 5, with 6 bases in between. From germline, CDR1 is SEHNR and CDR2 FQNEAQ (reference sequence). CDR3 size: 12 residues. The CDR3 bases are TGTGCCAGCAGCTTCTCCGTAGATACGCAGTATTTT. This sequence encodes CASSFSVDTQYF.

The chain employs TRBV4-1 and TRBJ1-2; D uncertain. Germline V gene data show CDR1 as MGHRA and CDR2 as YSYEKL. Deletions cut 0 bases from V and 0 bases from J, with 14 bases between. CDR3 size: 17 residues. CDR3 sequence (DNA): TGCGCCAGCAGCCAAGATCGGCCCGGGTTACCTAACTATGGCTACACCTTC. Translated, it gives CASSQDRPGLPNYGYTF.

This chain links TRBV29-1 with TRBJ1-2; tentatively, D is TRBD1 (5 bases). This CDR3 spans 14 amino acids. Per the germline V gene, CDR1 is SQVTM and CDR2 is ANQGSEA. Between the trimmed V and J ends, which lost 4 bases and 6 bases, there was a span of 18 bases. This CDR3 is CSVVADSLGDGYTF. In DNA form, the CDR3 reads TGCAGCGTTGTGGCCGACAGCCTTGGGGATGGCTACACCTTC.

The J gene is TRBJ1-2, the V gene TRBV6-1, with D uncertain. The V end was cut by 0 bases, the J end by 2 bases, with 10 bases between. The CDR3 runs to 15 residues. CDR1 MNHNS and CDR2 SASEGT come from the germline V gene. DNA of the CDR3: TGTGCCAGCAGTGAAGCGCAAAAAGGGAACTATGGCTACACCTTC. The encoded protein is CASSEAQKGNYGYTF.

V gene TRBV27 combines with J gene TRBJ1-4; D possibly corresponds to TRBD1 (5 bases). The CDR3 is 13 amino acids. In germline, CDR1 is MNHEY, CDR2 SMNVEV (reference sequence). V shed 6 bases and J shed 9 bases, with 14 bases lying between them. CDR3 sequence reads: CASSRPQEKKLFF. CDR3 nucleotide sequence: TGTGCCAGCAGCCGCCCACAGGAGAAAAAACTGTTTTTT.

This clone occurred a few times. This chain uses TRBV9 with TRBJ1-6; D call uncertain. The V and J ends lost 0 bases and 7 bases respectively, with 11 bases between them. Germline assignment: CDR1 SGDLS and CDR2 YYNGEE. The CDR3 is 15 residues long. The CDR3 region has the DNA TGTGCCAGCAGCGTAGAAGGAGGATTGAATTCACCCCTCCACTTT. Its translation is CASSVEGGLNSPLHF.

The CDR3, as DNA: TGTGCCAGCAGCTTGGGGCACAGTGGTATAGCCTACGAGCAGTACTTC. This gives the protein CASSLGHSGIAYEQYF. The chain recombines TRBV5-5 with TRBJ2-7; no reliable D call. Deletions cut 0 bases from V and 2 bases from J, with 15 bases between. This CDR3 has 16 residues. Per germline, CDR1 SGHKS and CDR2 YYEKEE (reference sequence).

This sequence joins TRBV5-1 and TRBJ2-5; D may be TRBD2 (5 bases). CDR3 size: 13 residues. Trimming cost V 6 bases and J 3 bases, with 12 bases left between them. CDR1 is SGHRS and CDR2 is YFSETQ in the germline V gene. The CDR3 region is CASTIRGEETQYF. CDR3 sequence (DNA): TGCGCCAGCACTATCCGGGGTGAAGAGACCCAGTACTTC.

V usage is TRBV6-1 and J usage is TRBJ2-1; D might be TRBD1 or TRBD2, each matching 5 bases. The V gene lost 4 bases and the J gene lost 8 bases, with 18 bases spanning the gap. CDR1 is MNHNS and CDR2 is SASEGT in the germline V gene. The CDR3 spans 15 residues. CDR3 nucleotides: TGTGCCAGCAGTGGCCGGGGACGGGTAGGGGATGAGCAGTTCTTC. Translation gives CASSGRGRVGDEQFF.

The genes are TRBV2 and TRBJ2-7; D is undetermined. Germline CDR1 and CDR2: SNHLY and FYNNEI. Trimming stripped 9 bases from V and 6 bases from J, with 21 bases between. The CDR3 totals 14 residues. The DNA of the CDR3 is TGTGCCAGTGCAGGTGAAATTACAACTACCGAGCAGTACTTC. It encodes CASAGEITTTEQYF.

The chain carries TRBV21-1 and TRBJ1-2. TRBV21-1 is assigned pseudogene status. This CDR3 has 11 amino acids. CDR3 protein: CAGARTYGYTF. The CDR3 nucleotides are TGTGCCGGTGCAAGGACCTATGGCTACACCTTC.

The J gene is TRBJ2-3, the V gene TRBV15, with a tentative D call TRBD2 (7 bases). V dropped 3 bases and J dropped 1 base, with 11 bases sitting between them. In germline, CDR1 is LNHNV, CDR2 YYDKDF (reference sequence). The CDR3 runs 15 residues. The CDR3: CATSSHGGRTDTQYF. DNA for the CDR3: TGTGCCACCAGCAGCCACGGGGGGCGCACAGATACGCAGTATTTT. The complete variable domain, with remaining parts taken from reference TRBV15 and TRBJ2-3, reads DAMVIQNPRYQVTQFGKPVTLSCSQTLNHNVMYWYQQKSSQAPKLLFHYYDKDFNNEADTPDNFQSRRPNTSFCFLDIRSPGLGDTAMYLCATSSHGGRTDTQYFGPGTRLTVL.

This clone has just one count. V gene TRBV7-3 combines with J gene TRBJ2-2; a possible D gene is TRBD2 (6 bases). CDR3 length equals 13 residues. V lost 5 bases and J 5 bases, leaving 9 bases between the germline ends. Per germline, CDR1 SGHTA and CDR2 FQGTGA. This CDR3 is CASSAGFTGELFF. The CDR3 DNA sequence: TGTGCCAGCAGCGCGGGATTTACCGGGGAGCTGTTTTTT. The entire variable domain, with the rest obtained from reference TRBV7-3 and TRBJ2-2, is as follows: GAGVSQTPSNKVTEKGKYVELRCDPISGHTALYWYRQSLGQGPEFLIYFQGTGAADDSGLPNDRFFAVRPEGSVSTLKIQRTERGDSAVYLCASSAGFTGELFFGEGSRLTVL.

CDR3 residues: CSGTRDSNEQFF. CDR3 DNA: TGCAGCGGAACCCGGGACAGCAATGAGCAGTTCTTC. The gene calls are TRBV29-1 and TRBJ2-1; 7 bases line up with TRBD1. The CDR3 runs to 12 residues. In germline, CDR1 is SQVTM, CDR2 ANQGSEA. The junction had 6 bases not matched to a gene; V was cut back by 7 bases and J by 6 bases.

The chain joins TRBV6-6 to TRBJ2-3; weak D call: TRBD2 (6 bases). Germline V gene sequence: CDR1 MNHNY, CDR2 SVGAGI (reference sequence). The CDR3 runs 12 residues. V was trimmed by 5 bases and J by 4 bases, leaving 7 bases between them. CDR3 protein: CASSPGADTQYF. In DNA, the CDR3 is TGTGCCAGCAGTCCGGGGGCAGATACGCAGTATTTT.

This clone appeared once. V and J are TRBV18 and TRBJ1-1; 10 positions agree with TRBD1. This CDR3 has 15 amino acids. CDR1 is KGHSH, CDR2 LQKENI, per germline. V lost 5 bases to trimming and J lost 4 bases; unmatched junction nucleotides: 7. The CDR3 spells CASSVGTGAFTEAFF. The DNA for the CDR3 is TGTGCCAGCTCAGTCGGGACAGGGGCTTTCACTGAAGCTTTCTTT.

The chain is built from TRBV5-5 and TRBJ2-7; D possibly uses TRBD1 or TRBD2 (5 bases each). The germline CDR1 and CDR2 sequences are SGHKS and YYEKEE (reference sequence). Between the trimmed V and J ends, which lost 1 base and 4 bases, there was a span of 15 bases. The CDR3 extends over 15 amino acids. The CDR3 here is CASSLKGPSSYEQYF. In nucleotides, the CDR3 is TGTGCCAGCAGCTTGAAGGGACCATCCTCTTACGAGCAGTACTTC.

This sequence joins TRBV11-2 and TRBJ1-1; TRBD1 matches at 8 bases. Losses at the gene ends were 6 bases for V and 10 bases for J; bases not matched to a gene: 13. The CDR3 extends over 14 amino acids. Germline assignment: CDR1 SGHAT and CDR2 FQNNGV. The CDR3 protein is CASRLDRALPGAFF. The CDR3 DNA reads as TGTGCCAGCAGGCTGGACAGGGCGCTACCAGGAGCTTTCTTT. Variable domain in full (rest from reference TRBV11-2 and TRBJ1-1): EAGVAQSPRYKIIEKRQSVAFWCNPISGHATLYWYQQILGQGPKLLIQFQNNGVVDDSQLPKDRFSAERLKGVDSTLKIQPAKLEDSAVYLCASRLDRALPGAFFGQGTRLTVV.

The rearrangement joins TRBV6-1 to TRBJ2-5, with D perhaps TRBD1 (5 bases). The CDR3 is made up of 13 amino acids. The V and J ends lost 8 bases and 7 bases respectively, with 17 bases between them. Germline CDR1 reads MNHNS; CDR2 reads SASEGT. CDR3 protein: CASAPVGQGTQYF. In nucleotides, the CDR3 is TGTGCCAGCGCCCCGGTGGGCCAGGGGACCCAGTACTTC.